Described below is a single T cell receptor beta chain sequence and its context. The data belong to a study of siplizumab effects on memory and regulatory T cells. Sequencing was performed with immunoSEQ multiplex PCR; in TCRdb, only in-frame clones are kept and a portion is missing. The profile shows 85,000 or so clones, approximately 95% of them singletons. Sequences were obtained from CD8+ T cells sorted from blood. This receptor was obtained from a human donor in good health.

CDR3 nucleotide sequence: TGTGCCAGCAGCTTGTTAGGGATCAACGAAGCTTTCTTT. This encodes CASSLLGINEAFF. The V gene is TRBV5-6, the J gene TRBJ1-1, with D unclear. CDR3 length: 13 residues. Trimming removed 1 base at V and 8 bases at J, with 12 bases between. The germline gives CDR1 SGHDT, CDR2 YYEEEE.